The clone carrying this T cell receptor (beta chain) was detected once. Trimming removed 2 bases from V and 4 bases from J, with 11 bases in between. Germline CDR1 is MNHNS and CDR2 is SASEGT. This CDR3 is 14 amino acids long. This sample stems from a study of blood T cell repertoires in COVID-19. The overall study: There were acute and convalescent COVID-19 samples, and they came from the United States, Italy and Spain. Sources were T cells, B-cell-depleted T cells, or PBMCs; the material itself was cDNA or gDNA.

Methods used by the authors: Reference gene primer amplification gave estimated nucleated cell counts. Sequenced by immunoSEQ multiplex PCR; TCRdb stores in-frame clones only, minus some. V and J calls and clone size come straight from that table; D and trimming were deduced from the DNA. The sample has about 80,000 clones, about four fifths seen once. The chain uses TRBV6-1 and TRBJ1-1, with no clear D. The source of this sequence is a woman aged 40 to 50 with active or convalescent COVID-19. The sequencing input was peripheral blood. The CDR3 region has the DNA TGTGCCAGCAGTGAATATGGGGAGGTCACTGAAGCTTTCTTT. Protein sequence: CASSEYGEVTEAFF.